This T cell receptor beta chain was sequenced for a study of early T cells in non-severe SARS-CoV-2 infection. MiXCR, applied by TCRdb to the 5' RACE reads, yields one record per CDR3 protein. This sample has nearly 70,000 distinct CDR3 sequences, with 4% to 6% found just once. This clonotype appeared many times. V dropped 6 bases and J dropped 0 bases, with 3 bases sitting between them. The CDR3 is made up of 12 amino acids. The sequence came from an adult who was a healthcare worker with PCR-confirmed SARS-CoV-2 infection or an uninfected control (not recorded which). The donor label of this sample is uncertain. Here the sequenced sample was whole blood, taken at baseline. This chain links TRBV12-3 or TRBV12-4 with TRBJ1-5; D gene unclear. The CDR3: CASSVSNQPQHF. The CDR3 nucleotides read TGTGCCAGCAGCGTTAGCAATCAGCCCCAGCATTTT.